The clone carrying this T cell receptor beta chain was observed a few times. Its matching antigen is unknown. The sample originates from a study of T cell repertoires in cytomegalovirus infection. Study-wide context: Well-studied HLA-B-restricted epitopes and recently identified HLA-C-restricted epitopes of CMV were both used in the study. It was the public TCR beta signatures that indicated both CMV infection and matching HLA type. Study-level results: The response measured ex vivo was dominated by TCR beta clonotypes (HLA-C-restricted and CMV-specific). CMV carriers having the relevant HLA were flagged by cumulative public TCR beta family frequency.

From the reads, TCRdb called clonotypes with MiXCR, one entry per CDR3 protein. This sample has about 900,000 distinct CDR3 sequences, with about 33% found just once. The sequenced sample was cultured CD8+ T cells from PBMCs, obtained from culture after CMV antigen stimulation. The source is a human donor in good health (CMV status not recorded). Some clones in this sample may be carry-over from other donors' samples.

The CDR3 coding sequence is TGTGCCAGCAGCCCGCCTTCAGGGGGCGCGAGGGATACGCAGTATTTT. It specifies CASSPPSGGARDTQYF. The chain is built from TRBV5-6 and TRBJ2-3; 8 bases line up with TRBD1. From germline, CDR1 is SGHDT and CDR2 YYEEEE. The CDR3 runs to 16 residues. Germline trimming cut 4 bases from V and 6 bases from J; bases unmatched to any gene: 13.